This TCR beta chain was observed in a study of beta chain features in type 1 diabetes. Study results and limitations: Significant though moderate, a shortening of TCRB CDR3s appeared in all four CD4+ subsets of Type 1 diabetes patients.

The study reverse transcribed the entire isolated RNA, so it sequenced expressed TCRB transcripts. The study sequenced naive, central memory and regulatory T cell samples to an average of approximately 3.5 million reads. Assay: immunoSEQ multiplex PCR; the TCRdb copy retains only in-frame clones and omits some. This table holds 160,000 or so clones, 9% found once. Remarks on this clone: Its antigen is not known.

J gave up 2 bases and V 4 bases, and 6 bases lay outside the gene matches. The CDR3 totals 16 residues. Germline V gene lookup returns CDR1 SEHNR and CDR2 FQNEAQ (reference sequence). The chain carries TRBV7-9 and TRBJ2-1, with 9 bases fitting TRBD2. Source material: central memory CD4+ T cells from blood. The clonotype was recovered from a woman younger than 45 with type 1 diabetes. The CDR3 loop is CASSSARLAAYNEQFF. In DNA form, the CDR3 reads TGTGCCAGCAGCTCGGCCCGACTAGCGGCCTACAATGAGCAGTTCTTC.